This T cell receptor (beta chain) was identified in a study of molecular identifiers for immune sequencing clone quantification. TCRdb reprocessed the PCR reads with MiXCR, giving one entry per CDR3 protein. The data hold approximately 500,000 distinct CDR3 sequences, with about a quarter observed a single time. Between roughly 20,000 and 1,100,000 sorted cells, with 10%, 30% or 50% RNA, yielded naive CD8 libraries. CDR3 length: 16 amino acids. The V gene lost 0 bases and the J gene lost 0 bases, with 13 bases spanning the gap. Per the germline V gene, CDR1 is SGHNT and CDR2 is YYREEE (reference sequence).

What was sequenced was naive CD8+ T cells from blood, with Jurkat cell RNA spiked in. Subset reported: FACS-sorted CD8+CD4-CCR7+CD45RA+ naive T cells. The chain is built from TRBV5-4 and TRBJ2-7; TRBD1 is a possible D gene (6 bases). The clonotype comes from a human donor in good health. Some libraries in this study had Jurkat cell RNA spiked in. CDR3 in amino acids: CASSLVPGVYSYEQYF. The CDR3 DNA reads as TGTGCCAGCAGCTTGGTCCCAGGGGTATACTCCTACGAGCAGTACTTC. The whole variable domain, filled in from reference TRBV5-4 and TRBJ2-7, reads ETGVTQSPTHLIKTRGQQVTLRCSSQSGHNTVSWYQQALGQGPQFIFQYYREEENGRGNFPPRFSGLQFPNYSSELNVNALELDDSALYLCASSLVPGVYSYEQYFGPGTRLTVT.